Listed here are 5 T cell receptor delta chains from one sample, sequenced in a study of delta chains in infants with herpesvirus infections. TCR cDNA was made from PBMC RNA with gamma- and delta-chain-specific primers. TCRdb repeated clone calling on the RT-PCR reads with CATT. The sample has several hundred delta-chain clones; around 30% are singletons. The sequencing here drew on peripheral blood, taken at time point 2 of longitudinal follow-up. The receptors were gathered from a human donor who was a Ugandan infant, either HIV-exposed or HIV-unexposed (not recorded which).

This clone is large (0.1 to 1%). The rearrangement uses TRDV3 and TRDJ1; 7 bases are a match to TRDD3. The CDR3 consists of 19 residues. V was clipped by 1 base and J by 0 bases; unmatched bases: 20. CDR1 is TVYSNPD and CDR2 is GDNSRS in the germline V gene (reference sequence). CDR3 region: CAFTTILGNLSGYTDKLIF. CDR3 DNA sequence: TGTGCCTTTACTACCATACTGGGGAACCTCTCAGGCTACACCGATAAACTCATCTTT.

V usage is TRDV2 and J usage is TRDJ1; D is possibly TRDD3 (6 bases). CDR3 length equals 18 residues. Trimming left V 0 bases short and J 8 bases short, with 27 bases between. CDR1 GEAIGNYY and CDR2 EKD come from the germline V gene. CDR3 region: CACDTVASWGRIPAKLIF. CDR3 nucleotide sequence: TGTGCCTGTGACACCGTGGCAAGCTGGGGACGAATACCAGCCAAACTCATCTTT.

Turning to this clone: A far larger clone lies a single base away; this is likely a read error. J is TRDJ1 and V is TRDV1; 9 positions agree with TRDD2. V shed 0 bases, J shed 0 bases, and the junction held 32 bases outside the gene matches. CDR3 size: 26 residues. The V gene's germline CDR1 is TSWWSYY and CDR2 QGS. Here the CDR3 DNA reads TGTGCTCTTGGGGAACTATGGCCTTCCTACGGTGGTGGGGCGGGGCAGGAGCTTCAGTACACCGATAAACTCATCTTT. It specifies CALGELWPSYGGGAGQELQYTDKLIF.

Of note for this clone: This clone may be a read error of a much larger clone one base away. The same CDR3 arises from other DNA sequences in this sample as well. This chain connects TRDV2 to TRDJ1, with 8 bases fitting TRDD3. Germline CDR1 is GEAIGNYY and CDR2 is EKD. This CDR3 comprises 17 residues. With V trimmed by 3 bases and J by 0 bases, 11 bases remained unmatched. The CDR3 loop is CACDHVLGESNTDKLIF. Here the CDR3 DNA reads TGTGCCTGTGACCATGTGCTGGGGGAGTCGAACACCGATAAACTCATCTTT.

The chain recombines TRDV1 with TRDJ1; 10 nucleotides line up with TRDD3. The trim removed 9 bases at V and 1 base at J, leaving 23 bases unmatched. The germline V gene encodes CDR1 TSWWSYY and CDR2 QGS. This CDR3 region has 20 residues. The CDR3 sequence: CALQGCSQGSYWGITDKLIF. CDR3 in DNA: TGTGCTCTCCAGGGCTGTTCCCAAGGTTCGTACTGGGGGATCACCGATAAACTCATCTTT.